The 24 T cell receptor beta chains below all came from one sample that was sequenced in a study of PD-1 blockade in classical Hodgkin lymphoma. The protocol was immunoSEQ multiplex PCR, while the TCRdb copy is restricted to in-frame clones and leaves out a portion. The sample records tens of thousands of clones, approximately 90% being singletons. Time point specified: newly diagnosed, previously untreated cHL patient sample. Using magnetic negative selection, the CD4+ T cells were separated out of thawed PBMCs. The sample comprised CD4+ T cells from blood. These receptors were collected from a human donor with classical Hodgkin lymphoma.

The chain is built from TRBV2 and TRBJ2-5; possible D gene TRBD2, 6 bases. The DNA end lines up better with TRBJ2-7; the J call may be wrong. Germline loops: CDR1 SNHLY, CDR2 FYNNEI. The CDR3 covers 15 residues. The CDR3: CASTNDRPRGGEQYF. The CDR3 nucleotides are TGTGCCAGCACTAACGACCGTCCGAGGGGAGGCGAGCAGTACTTC.

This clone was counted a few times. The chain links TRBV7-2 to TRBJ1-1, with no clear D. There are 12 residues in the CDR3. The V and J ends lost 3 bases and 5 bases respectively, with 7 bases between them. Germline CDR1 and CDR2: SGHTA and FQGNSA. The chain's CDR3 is CASSFPMTEAFF. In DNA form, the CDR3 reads TGTGCCAGCAGCTTTCCTATGACTGAAGCTTTCTTT.

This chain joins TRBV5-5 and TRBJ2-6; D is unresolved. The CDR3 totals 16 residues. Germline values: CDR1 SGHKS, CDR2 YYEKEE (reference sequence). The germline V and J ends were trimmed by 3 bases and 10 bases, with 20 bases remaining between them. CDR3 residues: CASSSIRYSGPNVLTF. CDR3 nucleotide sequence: TGTGCCAGCAGCTCTATCAGGTATTCCGGACCGAACGTCCTGACTTTC.

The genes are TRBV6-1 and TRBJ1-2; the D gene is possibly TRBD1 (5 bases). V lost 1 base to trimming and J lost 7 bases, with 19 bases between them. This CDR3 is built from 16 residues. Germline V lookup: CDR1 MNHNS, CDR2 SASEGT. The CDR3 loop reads CASSEGWDGGMGGYTF. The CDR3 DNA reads TGTGCCAGCAGTGAAGGGTGGGACGGAGGGATGGGTGGCTACACCTTC.

CDR3 DNA sequence: TGTGCCAGCCTAGGTCCGAGACAGCACTCCTACGAGCAGTACTTC. Translation gives CASLGPRQHSYEQYF. The chain is built from TRBV28 and TRBJ2-7, with D perhaps matching TRBD1 (5 bases). The V end was cut by 8 bases, the J end by 0 bases, with 17 bases between. Looked up from germline, CDR1 is MDHEN and CDR2 is SYDVKM. The CDR3 extends over 15 amino acids. Full variable domain (missing parts from reference TRBV28 and TRBJ2-7): DVKVTQSSRYLVKRTGEKVFLECVQDMDHENMFWYRQDPGLGLRLIYFSYDVKMKEKGDIPEGYSVSREKKERFSLILESASTNQTSMYLCASLGPRQHSYEQYFGPGTRLTVT.

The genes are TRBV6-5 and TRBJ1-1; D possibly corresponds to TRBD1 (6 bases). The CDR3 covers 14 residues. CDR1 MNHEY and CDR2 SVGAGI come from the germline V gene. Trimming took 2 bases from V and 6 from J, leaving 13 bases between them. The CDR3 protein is CASSYGQGRAEAFF. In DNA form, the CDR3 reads TGTGCCAGCAGTTACGGGCAGGGGAGGGCTGAAGCTTTCTTT.

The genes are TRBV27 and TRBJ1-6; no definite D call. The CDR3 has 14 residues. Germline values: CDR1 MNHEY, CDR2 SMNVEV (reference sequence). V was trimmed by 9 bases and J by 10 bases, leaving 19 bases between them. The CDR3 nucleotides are TGTGCCAGTGCGCGGGAGACCTTTGCGTCACCCCTCCACTTT. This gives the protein CASARETFASPLHF.

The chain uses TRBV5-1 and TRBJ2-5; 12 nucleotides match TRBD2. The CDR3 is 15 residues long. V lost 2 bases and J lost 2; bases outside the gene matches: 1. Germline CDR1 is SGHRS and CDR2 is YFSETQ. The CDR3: CASSFGLAGQETQYF. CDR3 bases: TGCGCCAGCAGCTTCGGACTAGCGGGGCAAGAGACCCAGTACTTC.

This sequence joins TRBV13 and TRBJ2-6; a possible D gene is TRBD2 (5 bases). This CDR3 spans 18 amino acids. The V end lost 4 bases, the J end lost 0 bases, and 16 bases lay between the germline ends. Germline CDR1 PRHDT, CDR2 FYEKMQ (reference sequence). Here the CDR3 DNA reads TGTGCCAGCAGCTACCAAGCGGTCTTGAGCTCTGGGGCCAACGTCCTGACTTTC. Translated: CASSYQAVLSSGANVLTF. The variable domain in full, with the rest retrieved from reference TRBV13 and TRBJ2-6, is AAGVIQSPRHLIKEKRETATLKCYPIPRHDTVYWYQQGPGQDPQFLISFYEKMQSDKGSIPDRFSAQQFSDYHSELNMSSLELGDSALYFCASSYQAVLSSGANVLTFGAGSRLTVL.

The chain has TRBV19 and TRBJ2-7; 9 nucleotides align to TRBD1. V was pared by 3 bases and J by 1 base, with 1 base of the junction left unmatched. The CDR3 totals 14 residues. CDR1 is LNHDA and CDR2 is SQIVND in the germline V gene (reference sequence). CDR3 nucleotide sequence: TGTGCCAGTAGTATGGGACAGGGATCCTACGAGCAGTACTTC. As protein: CASSMGQGSYEQYF.

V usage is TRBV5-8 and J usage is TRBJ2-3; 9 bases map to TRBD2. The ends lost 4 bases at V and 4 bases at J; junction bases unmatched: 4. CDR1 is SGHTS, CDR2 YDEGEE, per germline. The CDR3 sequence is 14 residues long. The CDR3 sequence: CASSRGRAADTQYF. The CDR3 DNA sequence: TGTGCCAGCAGCCGCGGGAGGGCCGCAGATACGCAGTATTTT.

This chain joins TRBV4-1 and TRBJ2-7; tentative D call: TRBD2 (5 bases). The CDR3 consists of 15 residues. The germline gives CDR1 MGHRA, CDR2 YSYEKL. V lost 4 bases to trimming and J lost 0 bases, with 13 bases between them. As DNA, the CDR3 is TGCGCCAGCAGCCCGTTGGGTAGCGCCTCCTACGAGCAGTACTTC. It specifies CASSPLGSASYEQYF.

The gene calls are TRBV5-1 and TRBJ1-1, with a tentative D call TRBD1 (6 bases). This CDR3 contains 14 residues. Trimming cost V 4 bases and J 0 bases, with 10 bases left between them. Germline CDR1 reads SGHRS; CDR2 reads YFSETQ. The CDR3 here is CASSGQGMNTEAFF. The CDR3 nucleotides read TGCGCCAGCAGCGGGCAGGGGATGAACACTGAAGCTTTCTTT.

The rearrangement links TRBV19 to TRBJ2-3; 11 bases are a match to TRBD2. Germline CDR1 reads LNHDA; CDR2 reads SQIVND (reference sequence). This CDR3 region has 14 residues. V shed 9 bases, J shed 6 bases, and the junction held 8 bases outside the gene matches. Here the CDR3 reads CASTTSGVGDTQYF. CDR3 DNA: TGTGCCAGCACGACTAGCGGGGTAGGGGATACGCAGTATTTT.

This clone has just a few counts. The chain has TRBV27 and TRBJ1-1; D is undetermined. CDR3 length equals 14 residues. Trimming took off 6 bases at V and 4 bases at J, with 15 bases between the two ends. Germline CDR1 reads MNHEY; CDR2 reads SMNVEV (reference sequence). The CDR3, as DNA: TGTGCCAGCAGGGCACACACCGGCGGCACTGAAGCTTTCTTT. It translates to CASRAHTGGTEAFF.

The CDR3: CASSLPQRGIEQYF. The CDR3 region has the DNA TGTGCCAGCAGCTTACCCCAAAGGGGGATCGAGCAGTACTTC. The chain couples TRBV11-2 to TRBJ2-7; TRBD1 is a possible D gene (6 bases). V was cut by 2 bases and J by 6 bases, with 14 bases left in between. Germline loops: CDR1 SGHAT, CDR2 FQNNGV. This CDR3 has 14 residues. The full variable domain, rest sourced from reference TRBV11-2 and TRBJ2-7, is EAGVAQSPRYKIIEKRQSVAFWCNPISGHATLYWYQQILGQGPKLLIQFQNNGVVDDSQLPKDRFSAERLKGVDSTLKIQPAKLEDSAVYLCASSLPQRGIEQYFGPGTRLTVT.

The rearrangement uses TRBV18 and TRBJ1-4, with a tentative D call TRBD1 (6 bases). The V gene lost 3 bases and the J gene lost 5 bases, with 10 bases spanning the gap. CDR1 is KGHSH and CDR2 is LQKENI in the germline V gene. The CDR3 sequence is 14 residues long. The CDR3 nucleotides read TGTGCCAGCTCACCCGGGACAAGAAATGAAAAACTGTTTTTT. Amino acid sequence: CASSPGTRNEKLFF.

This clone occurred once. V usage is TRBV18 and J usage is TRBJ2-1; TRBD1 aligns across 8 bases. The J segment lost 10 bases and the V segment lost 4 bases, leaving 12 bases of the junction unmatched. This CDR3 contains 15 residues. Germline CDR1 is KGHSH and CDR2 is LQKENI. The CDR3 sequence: CASSRLPSTGDEQFF. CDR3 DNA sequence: TGTGCCAGCTCACGCCTACCCTCGACAGGGGACGAGCAGTTCTTC.

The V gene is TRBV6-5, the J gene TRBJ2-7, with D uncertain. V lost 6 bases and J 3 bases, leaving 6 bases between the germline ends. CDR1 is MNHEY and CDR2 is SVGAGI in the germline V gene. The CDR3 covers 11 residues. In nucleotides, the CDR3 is TGTGCCAGCAGAGGTCTCTACGAGCAGTACTTC. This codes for CASRGLYEQYF.

CDR3 in amino acids: CASSLAATSYEQFF. Here the CDR3 DNA reads TGCGCCAGCAGCTTGGCCGCGACTAGCTATGAGCAGTTCTTC. V is TRBV5-1 and J is TRBJ2-1; 7 nucleotides line up with TRBD2. The CDR3 is made up of 14 amino acids. Germline V gene sequence: CDR1 SGHRS, CDR2 YFSETQ. V lost 0 bases to trimming and J lost 8 bases; unmatched junction nucleotides: 5.

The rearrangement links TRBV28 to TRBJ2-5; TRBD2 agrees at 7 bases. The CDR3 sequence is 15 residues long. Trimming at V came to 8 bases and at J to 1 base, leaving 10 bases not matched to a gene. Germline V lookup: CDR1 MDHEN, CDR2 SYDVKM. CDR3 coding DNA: TGTGCCAGCTCATTGGGGGGGACCCTCCAAGAGACCCAGTACTTC. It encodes CASSLGGTLQETQYF.

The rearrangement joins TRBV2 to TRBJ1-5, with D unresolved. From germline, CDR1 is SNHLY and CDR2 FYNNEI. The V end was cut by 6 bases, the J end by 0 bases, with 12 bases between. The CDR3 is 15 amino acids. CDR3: CASRELEYSNQPQHF. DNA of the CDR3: TGTGCCAGCAGGGAACTGGAATATAGCAATCAGCCCCAGCATTTT.

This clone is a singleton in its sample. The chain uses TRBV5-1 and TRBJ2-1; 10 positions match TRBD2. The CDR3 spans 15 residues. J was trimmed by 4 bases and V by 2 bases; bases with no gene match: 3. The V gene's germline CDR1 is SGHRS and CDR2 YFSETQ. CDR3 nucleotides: TGCGCCAGCAGCTTAGGACTAGCGGATTACAATGAGCAGTTCTTC. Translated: CASSLGLADYNEQFF.

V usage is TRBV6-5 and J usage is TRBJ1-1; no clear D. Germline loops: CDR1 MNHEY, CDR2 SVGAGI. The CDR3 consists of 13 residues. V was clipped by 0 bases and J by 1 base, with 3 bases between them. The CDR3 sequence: CASSYSENTEAFF. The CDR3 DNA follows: TGTGCCAGCAGTTACTCAGAGAACACTGAAGCTTTCTTT.